This T cell receptor beta chain was identified in a study of shared clonotypes between healthy human individuals. Study context: There were three CD4 naive, three CD4 memory, two CD8 naive and one CD8 memory plates per donor.

There are 17 residues in the CDR3. The ends were cut back, 2 bases at V and 4 bases at J, with 18 bases in the middle. CDR1 is SGHAT and CDR2 is FQNNGV in the germline V gene. Study-level points and caveats: A generally larger estimated richness was seen in naive subsets than in memory subsets.

Turning to this clone: As yet, its antigen is unknown.

As processed by the authors: Sequence data from immunoSEQ were junction-only and lacked quality scores; consequently, filtering differed. The repertoire was sequenced with immunoSEQ multiplex PCR; TCRdb's copy has only in-frame clones and lacks some. The V and J calls and the clone size are those of that table, but D and trimming were determined from the DNA. Among over a million clones, 95% to 99% were seen once, and the ten largest hold around 0.47%. V gene TRBV11-2 combines with J gene TRBJ2-1, with a possible D match to TRBD2 (5 bases). Sequenced input: naive CD4+ T cells sorted from blood. Subset specified: CD45RA+ positively selected. This TCR came from a man younger than 40 in good health. The CDR3 reads CASSLKRTHLAYNEQFF. The CDR3, as DNA: TGTGCCAGCAGCTTAAAACGGACCCATTTAGCGTACAATGAGCAGTTCTTC.